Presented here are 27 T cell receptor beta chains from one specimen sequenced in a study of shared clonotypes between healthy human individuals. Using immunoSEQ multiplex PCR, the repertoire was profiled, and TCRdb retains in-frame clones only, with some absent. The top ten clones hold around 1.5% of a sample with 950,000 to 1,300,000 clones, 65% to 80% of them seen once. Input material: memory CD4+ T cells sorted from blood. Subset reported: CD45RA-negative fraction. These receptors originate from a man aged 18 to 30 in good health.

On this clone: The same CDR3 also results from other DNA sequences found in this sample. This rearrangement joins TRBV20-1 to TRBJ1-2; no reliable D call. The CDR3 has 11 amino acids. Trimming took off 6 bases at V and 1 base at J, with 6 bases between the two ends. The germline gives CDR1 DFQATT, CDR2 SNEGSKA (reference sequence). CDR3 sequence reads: CSATDNYGYTF. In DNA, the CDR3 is TGCAGTGCGACCGATAACTATGGCTACACCTTC.

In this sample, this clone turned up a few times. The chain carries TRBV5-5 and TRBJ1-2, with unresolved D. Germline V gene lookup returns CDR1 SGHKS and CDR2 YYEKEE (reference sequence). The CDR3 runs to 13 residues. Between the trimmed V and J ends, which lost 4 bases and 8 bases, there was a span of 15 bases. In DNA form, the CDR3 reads TGTGCCAGCAGCCCCGTACAAAGCCGCGGCTACACCTTC. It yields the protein CASSPVQSRGYTF.

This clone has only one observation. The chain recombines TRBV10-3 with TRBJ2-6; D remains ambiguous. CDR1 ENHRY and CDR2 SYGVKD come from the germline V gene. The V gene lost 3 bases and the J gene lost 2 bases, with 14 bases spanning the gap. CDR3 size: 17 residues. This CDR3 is CAISERVSVTGANVLTF. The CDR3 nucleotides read TGTGCCATCAGTGAAAGGGTCTCAGTCACTGGGGCCAACGTCCTGACTTTC.

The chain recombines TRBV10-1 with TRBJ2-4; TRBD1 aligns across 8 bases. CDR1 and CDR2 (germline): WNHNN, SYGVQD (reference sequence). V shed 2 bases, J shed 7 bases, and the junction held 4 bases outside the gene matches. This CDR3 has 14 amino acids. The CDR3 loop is CASSEPRQGNIQYF. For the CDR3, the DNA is TGCGCCAGCAGTGAGCCAAGACAGGGGAACATTCAGTACTTC.

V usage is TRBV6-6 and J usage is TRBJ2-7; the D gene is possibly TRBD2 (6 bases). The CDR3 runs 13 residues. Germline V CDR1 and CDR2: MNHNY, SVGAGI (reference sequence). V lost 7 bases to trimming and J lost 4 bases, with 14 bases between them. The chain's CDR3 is CASNGRTAYEQYF. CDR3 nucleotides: TGTGCCAGCAACGGGAGAACGGCATACGAGCAGTACTTC.

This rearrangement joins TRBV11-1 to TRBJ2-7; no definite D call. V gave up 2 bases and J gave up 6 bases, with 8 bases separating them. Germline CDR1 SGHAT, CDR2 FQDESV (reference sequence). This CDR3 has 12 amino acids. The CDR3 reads CASSLNWGEQYF. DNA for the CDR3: TGTGCCAGCAGCTTAAATTGGGGCGAGCAGTACTTC. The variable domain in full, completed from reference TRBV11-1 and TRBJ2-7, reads EAEVAQSPRYKITEKSQAVAFWCDPISGHATLYWYRQILGQGPELLVQFQDESVVDDSQLPKDRFSAERLKGVDSTLKIQPAELGDSAMYLCASSLNWGEQYFGPGTRLTVT.

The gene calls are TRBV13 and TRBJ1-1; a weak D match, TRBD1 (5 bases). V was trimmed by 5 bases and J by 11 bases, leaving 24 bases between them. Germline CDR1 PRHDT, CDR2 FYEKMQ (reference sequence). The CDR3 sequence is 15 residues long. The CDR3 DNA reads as TGTGCCAGCAGCGACGCCGGGACCGTCAACATGGATGCTTTCTTT. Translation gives CASSDAGTVNMDAFF.

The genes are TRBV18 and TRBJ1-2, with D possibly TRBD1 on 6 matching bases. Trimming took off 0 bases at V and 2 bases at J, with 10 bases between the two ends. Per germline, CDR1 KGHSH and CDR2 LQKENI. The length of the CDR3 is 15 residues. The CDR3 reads CASSPPGQPNYGYTF. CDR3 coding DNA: TGTGCCAGCTCACCACCGGGACAACCAAACTATGGCTACACCTTC.

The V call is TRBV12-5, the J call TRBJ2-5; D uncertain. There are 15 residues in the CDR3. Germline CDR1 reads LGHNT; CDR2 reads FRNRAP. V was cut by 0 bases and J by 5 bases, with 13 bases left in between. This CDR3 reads CASGLVGWQEETQYF. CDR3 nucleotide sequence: TGTGCTAGTGGTTTGGTGGGTTGGCAAGAGGAGACCCAGTACTTC. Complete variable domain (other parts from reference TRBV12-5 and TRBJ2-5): DARVTQTPRHKVTEMGQEVTMRCQPILGHNTVFWYRQTMMQGLELLAYFRNRAPLDDSGMPKDRFSAEMPDATLATLKIQPSEPRDSAVYFCASGLVGWQEETQYFGPGTRLLVL.

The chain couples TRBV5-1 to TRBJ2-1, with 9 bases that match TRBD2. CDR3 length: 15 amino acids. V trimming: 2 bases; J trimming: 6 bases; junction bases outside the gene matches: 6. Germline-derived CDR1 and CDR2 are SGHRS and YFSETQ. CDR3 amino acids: CASSFLAGVVNEQFF. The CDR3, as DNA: TGCGCCAGCAGCTTTTTAGCGGGAGTTGTCAATGAGCAGTTCTTC. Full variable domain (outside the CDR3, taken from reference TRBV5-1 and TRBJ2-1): KAGVTQTPRYLIKTRGQQVTLSCSPISGHRSVSWYQQTPGQGLQFLFEYFSETQRNKGNFPGRFSGRQFSNSRSEMNVSTLELGDSALYLCASSFLAGVVNEQFFGPGTRLTVL.

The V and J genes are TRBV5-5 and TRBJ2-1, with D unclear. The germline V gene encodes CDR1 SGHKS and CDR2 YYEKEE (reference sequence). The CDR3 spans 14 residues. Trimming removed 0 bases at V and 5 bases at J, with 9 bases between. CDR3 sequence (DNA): TGTGCCAGCAGCTTGGTGGGGATCGACAATGAGCAGTTCTTC. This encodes CASSLVGIDNEQFF.

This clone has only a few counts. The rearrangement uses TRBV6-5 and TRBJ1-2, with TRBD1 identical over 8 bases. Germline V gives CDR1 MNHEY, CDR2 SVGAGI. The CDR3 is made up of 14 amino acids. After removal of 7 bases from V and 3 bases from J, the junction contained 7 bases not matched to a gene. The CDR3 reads CASTRQGLDYGYTF. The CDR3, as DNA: TGTGCCAGCACCCGACAGGGGTTGGACTATGGCTACACCTTC.

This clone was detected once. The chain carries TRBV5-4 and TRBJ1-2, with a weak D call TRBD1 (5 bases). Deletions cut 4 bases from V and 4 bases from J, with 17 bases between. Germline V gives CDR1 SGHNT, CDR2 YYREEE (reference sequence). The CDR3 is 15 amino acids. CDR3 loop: CASSRSPAGIYGYTF. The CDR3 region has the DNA TGTGCCAGCAGCAGATCCCCGGCAGGGATCTATGGCTACACCTTC.

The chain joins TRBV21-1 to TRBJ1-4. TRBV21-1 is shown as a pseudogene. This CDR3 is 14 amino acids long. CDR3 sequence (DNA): TGTGCCAGCAGCAAGGGACCAACTAATGAAAAACTGTTTTTT. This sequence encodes CASSKGPTNEKLFF.

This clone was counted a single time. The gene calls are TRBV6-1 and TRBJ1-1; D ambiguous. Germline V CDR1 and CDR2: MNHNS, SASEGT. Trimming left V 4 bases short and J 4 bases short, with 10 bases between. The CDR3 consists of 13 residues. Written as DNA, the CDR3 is TGTGCCAGCAGTGCCTCCCCCCTCACTGAAGCTTTCTTT. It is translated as CASSASPLTEAFF.

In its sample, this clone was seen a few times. The CDR3 loop reads CASSLELAGAVDTQYF. DNA of the CDR3: TGTGCCAGCAGCTTGGAGTTAGCGGGGGCCGTAGATACGCAGTATTTT. The chain employs TRBV5-6 and TRBJ2-3, with 9 bases matching TRBD2. V was clipped by 0 bases and J by 5 bases; unmatched bases: 7. Germline CDR1 SGHDT, CDR2 YYEEEE. CDR3 length: 16 residues.

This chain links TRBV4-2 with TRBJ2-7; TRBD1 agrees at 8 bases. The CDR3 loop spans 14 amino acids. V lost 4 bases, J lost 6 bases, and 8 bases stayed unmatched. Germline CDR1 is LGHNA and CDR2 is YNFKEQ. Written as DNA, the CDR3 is TGTGCCAGCAGCCCTAGGACAGGGCCCTCCGAGCAGTACTTC. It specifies CASSPRTGPSEQYF.

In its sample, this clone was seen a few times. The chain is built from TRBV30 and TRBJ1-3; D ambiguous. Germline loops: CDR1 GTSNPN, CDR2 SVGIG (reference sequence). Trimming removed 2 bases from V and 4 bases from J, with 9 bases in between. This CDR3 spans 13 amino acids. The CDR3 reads CAWSFQSGNTIYF. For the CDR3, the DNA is TGTGCCTGGAGTTTCCAATCCGGAAACACCATATATTTT.

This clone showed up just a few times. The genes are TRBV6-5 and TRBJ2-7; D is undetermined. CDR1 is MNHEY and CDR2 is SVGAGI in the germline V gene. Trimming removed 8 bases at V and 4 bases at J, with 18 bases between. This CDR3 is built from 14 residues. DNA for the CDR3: TGTGCCAGCCAGAGGACCCCAGGTCCATACGAGCAGTACTTC. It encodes CASQRTPGPYEQYF.

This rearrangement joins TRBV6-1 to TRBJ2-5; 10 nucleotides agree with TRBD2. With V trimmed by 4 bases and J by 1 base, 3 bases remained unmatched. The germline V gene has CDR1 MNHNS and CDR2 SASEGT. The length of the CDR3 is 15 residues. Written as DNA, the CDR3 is TGTGCCAGCAGTGCAGCTAGCGGGGGCCAAGAGACCCAGTACTTC. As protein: CASSAASGGQETQYF.

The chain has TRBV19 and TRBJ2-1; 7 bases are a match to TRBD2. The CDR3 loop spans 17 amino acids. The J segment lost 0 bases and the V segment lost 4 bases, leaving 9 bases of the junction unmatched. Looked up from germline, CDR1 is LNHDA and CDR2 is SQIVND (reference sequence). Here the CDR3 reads CASSRELAISSYNEQFF. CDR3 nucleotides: TGTGCCAGTAGTAGGGAACTAGCGATCAGCTCCTACAATGAGCAGTTCTTC. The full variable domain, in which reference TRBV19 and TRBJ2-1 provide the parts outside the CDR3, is DGGITQSPKYLFRKEGQNVTLSCEQNLNHDAMYWYRQDPGQGLRLIYYSQIVNDFQKGDIAEGYSVSREKKESFPLTVTSAQKNPTAFYLCASSRELAISSYNEQFFGPGTRLTVL.

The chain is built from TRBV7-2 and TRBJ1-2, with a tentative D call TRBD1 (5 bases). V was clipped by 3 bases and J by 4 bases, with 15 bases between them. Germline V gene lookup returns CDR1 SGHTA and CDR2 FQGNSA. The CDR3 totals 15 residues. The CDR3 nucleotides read TGTGCCAGCAGCTTGGGGGTGAGGGTGACCTATGGCTACACCTTC. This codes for CASSLGVRVTYGYTF.

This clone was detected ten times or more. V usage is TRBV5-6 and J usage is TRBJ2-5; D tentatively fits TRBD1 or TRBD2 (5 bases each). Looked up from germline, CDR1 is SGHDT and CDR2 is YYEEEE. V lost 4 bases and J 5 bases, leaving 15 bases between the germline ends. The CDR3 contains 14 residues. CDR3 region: CASSRDRQWETQYF. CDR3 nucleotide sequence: TGTGCCAGCAGCCGGGACCGCCAGTGGGAGACCCAGTACTTC.

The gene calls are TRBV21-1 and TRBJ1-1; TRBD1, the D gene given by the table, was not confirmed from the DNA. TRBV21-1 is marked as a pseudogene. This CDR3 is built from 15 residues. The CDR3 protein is CASSPAGVRRTEAFF. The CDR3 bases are TGTGCCAGCAGCCCCGCAGGGGTCAGGAGGACTGAAGCTTTCTTT.

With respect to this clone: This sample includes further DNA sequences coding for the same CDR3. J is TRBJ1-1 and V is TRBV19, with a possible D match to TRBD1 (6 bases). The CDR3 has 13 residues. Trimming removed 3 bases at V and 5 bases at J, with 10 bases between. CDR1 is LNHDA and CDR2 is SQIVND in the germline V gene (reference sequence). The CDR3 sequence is CASSIPQGTEAFF. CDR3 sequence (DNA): TGTGCCAGTAGTATCCCCCAGGGGACTGAAGCTTTCTTT.

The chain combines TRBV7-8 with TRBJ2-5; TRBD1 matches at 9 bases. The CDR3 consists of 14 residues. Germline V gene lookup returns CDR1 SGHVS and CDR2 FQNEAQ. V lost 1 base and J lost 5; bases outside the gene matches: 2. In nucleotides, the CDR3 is TGTGCCAGCAGCTTAGGGGACAGGGTTGAGACCCAGTACTTC. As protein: CASSLGDRVETQYF.

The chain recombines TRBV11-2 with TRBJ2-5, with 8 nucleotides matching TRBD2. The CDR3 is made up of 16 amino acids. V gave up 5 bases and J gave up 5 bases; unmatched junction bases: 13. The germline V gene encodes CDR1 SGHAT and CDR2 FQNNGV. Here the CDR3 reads CASSPSPGLGMETQYF. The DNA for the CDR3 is TGTGCCAGCAGCCCATCCCCGGGACTAGGGATGGAGACCCAGTACTTC.